Listed here is a single T cell receptor (beta chain). This entry is derived from a study of blood T cell repertoires in COVID-19. The overall study: The cDNA or gDNA used as material had been derived from T cells, B-cell-depleted T cells, or PBMCs.

Germline loops: CDR1 SGHRS, CDR2 YFSETQ. This CDR3 contains 13 residues. V dropped 4 bases and J dropped 5 bases, with 12 bases sitting between them. Per the study methods: Amplification of reference gene primers was used by the study to estimate nucleated cell counts. Sequenced by immunoSEQ multiplex PCR; TCRdb stores in-frame clones only, minus some. V and J calls and clone size are given by that table; D and trimming were obtained from the DNA. The sample lists 70,000 to 95,000 clones, roughly 96% occurring once. The origin of this receptor is a human donor with active COVID-19. The donor label of this sample is uncertain. Sequencing used peripheral blood. The chain employs TRBV5-1 and TRBJ1-2, with D maybe TRBD1 (6 bases). The CDR3 sequence: CASSAGGAYGYTF. For the CDR3, the DNA is TGCGCCAGCAGCGCCGGGGGGGCTTATGGCTACACCTTC.